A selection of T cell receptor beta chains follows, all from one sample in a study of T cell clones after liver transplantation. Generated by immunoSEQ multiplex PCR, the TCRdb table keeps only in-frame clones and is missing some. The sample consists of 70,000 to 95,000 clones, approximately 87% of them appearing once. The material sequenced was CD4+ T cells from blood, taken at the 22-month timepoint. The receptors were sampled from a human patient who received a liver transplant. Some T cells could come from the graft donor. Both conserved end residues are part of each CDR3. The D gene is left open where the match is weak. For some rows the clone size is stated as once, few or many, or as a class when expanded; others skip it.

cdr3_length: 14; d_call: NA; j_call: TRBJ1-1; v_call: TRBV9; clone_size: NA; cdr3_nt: TGTGCCAGCAGCGTAGACCGGGTTGCAACTGAAGCTTTCTTT; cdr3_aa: CASSVDRVATEAFF
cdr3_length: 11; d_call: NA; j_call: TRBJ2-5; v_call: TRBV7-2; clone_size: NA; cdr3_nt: TGTGCCAGCAGTAGGGGGGGGACCCAGTACTTC; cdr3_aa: CASSRGGTQYF
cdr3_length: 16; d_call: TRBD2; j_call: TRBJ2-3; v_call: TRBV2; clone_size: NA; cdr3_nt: TGTGCCAGCAGGGCGGGGGGCGCCCGGGGTCGGGATACGCAGTATTTT; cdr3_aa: CASRAGGARGRDTQYF
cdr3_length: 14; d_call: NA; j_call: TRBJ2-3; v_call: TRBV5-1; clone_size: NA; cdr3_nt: TGCGCCAGCAGCCTCCGACAGAGGGCAGATACGCAGTATTTT; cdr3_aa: CASSLRQRADTQYF
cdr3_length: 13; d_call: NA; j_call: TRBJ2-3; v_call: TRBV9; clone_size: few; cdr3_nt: TGTGCCAGCAGCGTAGCTGGCACGGGAAGGCAGTATTTT; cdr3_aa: CASSVAGTGRQYF
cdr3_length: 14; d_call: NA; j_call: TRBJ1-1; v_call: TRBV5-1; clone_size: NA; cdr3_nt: TGCGCCAGCAGCGCCATCCGGGGGAACACTGAAGCTTTCTTT; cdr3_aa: CASSAIRGNTEAFF
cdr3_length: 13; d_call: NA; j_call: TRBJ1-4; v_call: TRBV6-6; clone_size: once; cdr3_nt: TGTGCCAGCAGGGCCACTGAAAATGAAAAACTGTTTTTT; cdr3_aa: CASRATENEKLFF
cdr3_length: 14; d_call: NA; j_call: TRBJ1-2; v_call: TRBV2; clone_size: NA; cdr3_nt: TGTGCCAGCAGTGCTATGACAGACTCCTATGGCTACACCTTC; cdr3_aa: CASSAMTDSYGYTF
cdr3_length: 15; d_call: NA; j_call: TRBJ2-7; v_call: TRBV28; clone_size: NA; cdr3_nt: TGTGCCAGCTTGCCGAATACGGGGAGCCCCTACGAGCAGTACTTC; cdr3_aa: CASLPNTGSPYEQYF
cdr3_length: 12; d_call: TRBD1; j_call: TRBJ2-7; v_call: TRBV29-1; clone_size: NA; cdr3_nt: TGCAGCGTCTCTGACAGGGTAAACGAGCAGTACTTC; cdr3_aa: CSVSDRVNEQYF
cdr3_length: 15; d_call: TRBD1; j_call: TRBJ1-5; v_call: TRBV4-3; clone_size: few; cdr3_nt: TGCGCCAGCAGCCTCCATGACAGGGGAGATCAGCCCCAGCATTTT; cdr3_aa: CASSLHDRGDQPQHF
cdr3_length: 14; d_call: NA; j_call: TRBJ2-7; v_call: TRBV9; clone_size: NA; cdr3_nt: TGTGCCAGCAGCGTAGGCCTAGCGTCCTACGAGCAGTACTTC; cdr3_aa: CASSVGLASYEQYF
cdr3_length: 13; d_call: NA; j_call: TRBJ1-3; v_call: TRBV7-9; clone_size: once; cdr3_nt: TGTGCCAGCAGCCAGGACATTGGAAACACCATATATTTT; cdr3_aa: CASSQDIGNTIYF
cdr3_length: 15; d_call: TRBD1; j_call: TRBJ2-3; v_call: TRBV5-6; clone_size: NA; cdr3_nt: TGTGCCAGCAGCAGGCAGGGGGTTAGCACAGATACGCAGTATTTT; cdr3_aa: CASSRQGVSTDTQYF
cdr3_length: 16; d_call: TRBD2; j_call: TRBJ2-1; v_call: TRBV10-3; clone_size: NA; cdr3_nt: TGTGCCATCAGTCTCCAGACTAGCGGGGAGTACAATGAGCAGTTCTTC; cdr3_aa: CAISLQTSGEYNEQFF
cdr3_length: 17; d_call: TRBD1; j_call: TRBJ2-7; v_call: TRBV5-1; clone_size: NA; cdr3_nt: TGCGCCAGCAGCTTGGTCGTGGTCGGGACAGGGAGTGGGGAGCAGTACTTC; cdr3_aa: CASSLVVVGTGSGEQYF
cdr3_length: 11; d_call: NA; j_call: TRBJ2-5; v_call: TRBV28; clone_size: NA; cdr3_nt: TGTGCCAGCAGAACCAGGGAAGCCCAGTACTTC; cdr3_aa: CASRTREAQYF
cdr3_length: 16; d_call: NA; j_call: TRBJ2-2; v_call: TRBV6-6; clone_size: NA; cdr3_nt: TGTGCCAGCAGCGTGGGCTTGGACAGGAACACCGGGGAGCTGTTTTTT; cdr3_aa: CASSVGLDRNTGELFF
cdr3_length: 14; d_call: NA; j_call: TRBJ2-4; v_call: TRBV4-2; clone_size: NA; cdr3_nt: TGTGCCAGCAGCCAAGGAGGAGATCGGGGCATTCAGTACTTC; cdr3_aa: CASSQGGDRGIQYF
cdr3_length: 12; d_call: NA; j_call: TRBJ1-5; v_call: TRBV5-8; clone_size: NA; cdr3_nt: TGTGCCAGCAGCCCCGAAAAAGGGCCCCAGCATTTT; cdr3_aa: CASSPEKGPQHF
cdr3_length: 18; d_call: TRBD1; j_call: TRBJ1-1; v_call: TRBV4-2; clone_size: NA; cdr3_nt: TGTGCCAGCAGCCAAGATGAGGGCAGGGGGCCTGATAACACTGAAGCTTTCTTT; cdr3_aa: CASSQDEGRGPDNTEAFF
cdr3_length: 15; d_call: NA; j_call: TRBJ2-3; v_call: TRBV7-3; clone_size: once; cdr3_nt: TGTGCCAGCAGCTTAACATATAGAAGCACAGATACGCAGTATTTT; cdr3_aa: CASSLTYRSTDTQYF
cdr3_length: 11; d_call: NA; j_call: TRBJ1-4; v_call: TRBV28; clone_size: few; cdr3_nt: TGTGCCAGCAGTTTATCTGAAAAACTGTTTTTT; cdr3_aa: CASSLSEKLFF
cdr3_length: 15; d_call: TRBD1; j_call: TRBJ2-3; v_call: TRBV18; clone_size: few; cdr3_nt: TGTGCCAGCTCACCTGGACAGGCGGGCACAGATACGCAGTATTTT; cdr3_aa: CASSPGQAGTDTQYF
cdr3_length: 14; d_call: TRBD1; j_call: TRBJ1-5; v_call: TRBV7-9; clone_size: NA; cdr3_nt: TGTGCCAGCAGCAAGACAGGGAGGAACCAGCCCCAGCATTTT; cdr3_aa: CASSKTGRNQPQHF
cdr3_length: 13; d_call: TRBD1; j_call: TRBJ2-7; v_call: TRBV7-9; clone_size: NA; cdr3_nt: TGTGCCAGCAGCAGAGGGACAGGGGAAGAGCAGTACTTC; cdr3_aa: CASSRGTGEEQYF
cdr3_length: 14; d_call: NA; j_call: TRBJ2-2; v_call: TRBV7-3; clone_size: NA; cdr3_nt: TGTGCCAGCAGGTTGGACGGGAACACCGGGGAGCTGTTTTTT; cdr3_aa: CASRLDGNTGELFF
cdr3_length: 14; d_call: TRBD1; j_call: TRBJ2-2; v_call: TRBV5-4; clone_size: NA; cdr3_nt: TGTGCCAGCAGCCAACCACAGGGGCCCGGGGAGCTGTTTTTT; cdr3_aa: CASSQPQGPGELFF
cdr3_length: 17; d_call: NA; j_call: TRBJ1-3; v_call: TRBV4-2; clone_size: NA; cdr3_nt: TGTGCCAGCAGCCAAGAGGTGGGTGGCAGCTCTGGAAACACCATATATTTT; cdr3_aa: CASSQEVGGSSGNTIYF
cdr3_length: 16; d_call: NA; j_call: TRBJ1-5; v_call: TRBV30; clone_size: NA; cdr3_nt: TGTGCCTGGAGCCATCAGGTCGGTCTCGGCAATCAGCCCCAGCATTTT; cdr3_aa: CAWSHQVGLGNQPQHF
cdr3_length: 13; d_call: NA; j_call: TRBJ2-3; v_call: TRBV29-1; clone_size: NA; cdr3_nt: TGCAGCGGGGATGACCAAAGCACAGATACGCAGTATTTT; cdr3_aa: CSGDDQSTDTQYF
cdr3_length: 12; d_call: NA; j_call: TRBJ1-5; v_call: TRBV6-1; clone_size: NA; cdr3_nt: TGTGCCAGTCAAGACAGTTTACAGCCCCAGCATTTT; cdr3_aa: CASQDSLQPQHF
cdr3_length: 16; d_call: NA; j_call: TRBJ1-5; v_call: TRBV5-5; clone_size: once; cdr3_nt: TGTGCCAGCAGCTTGGGCGGGGGATATAGCAATCAGCCCCAGCATTTT; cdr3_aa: CASSLGGGYSNQPQHF
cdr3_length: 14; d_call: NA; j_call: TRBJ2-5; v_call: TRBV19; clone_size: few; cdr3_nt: TGTGCCAGTAGTATTAGGATAGTAGGGGAGACCCAGTACTTC; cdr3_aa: CASSIRIVGETQYF
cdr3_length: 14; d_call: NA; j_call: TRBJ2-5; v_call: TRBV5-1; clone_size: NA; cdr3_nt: TGCGCCAGCAGCTTGTTTGGGGCACAAGAGACCCAGTACTTC; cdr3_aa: CASSLFGAQETQYF
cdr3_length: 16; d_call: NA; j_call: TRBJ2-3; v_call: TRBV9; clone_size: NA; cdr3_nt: TGTGCCAGCAGCGTTCCACAGGGTACCAGCACAGATACGCAGTATTTT; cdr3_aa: CASSVPQGTSTDTQYF
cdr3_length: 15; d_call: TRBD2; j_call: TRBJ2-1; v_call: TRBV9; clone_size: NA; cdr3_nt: TGTGCCAGCAGCGCACTAGCGGGAGTGAGTAATGAGCAGTTCTTC; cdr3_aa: CASSALAGVSNEQFF
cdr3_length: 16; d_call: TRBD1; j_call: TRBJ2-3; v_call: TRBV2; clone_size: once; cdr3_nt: TGTGCCAGCAGCGCTCACGGACAGGGTATGGCAGATACGCAGTATTTT; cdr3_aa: CASSAHGQGMADTQYF
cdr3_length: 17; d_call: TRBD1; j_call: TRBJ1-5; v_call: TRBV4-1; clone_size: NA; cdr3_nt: TGCGCCAGCAGCGACTACCGGACAGGCGGGCGGTATCAGCCCCAGCATTTT; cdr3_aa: CASSDYRTGGRYQPQHF
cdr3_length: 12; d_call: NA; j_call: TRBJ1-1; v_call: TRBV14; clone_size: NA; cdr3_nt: TGTGCCAGCAGCCAGGGGAGTACTGAAGCTTTCTTT; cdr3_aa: CASSQGSTEAFF
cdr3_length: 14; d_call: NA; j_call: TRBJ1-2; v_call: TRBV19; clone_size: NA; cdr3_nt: TGTGCCAGTAGTATAGTGAGGACAGCCTATGGCTACACCTTC; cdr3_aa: CASSIVRTAYGYTF
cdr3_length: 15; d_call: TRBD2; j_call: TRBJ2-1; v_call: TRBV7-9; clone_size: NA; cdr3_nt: TGTGCCAGCAGCTTCCTAGCGGTTTCCAACAATGAGCAGTTCTTC; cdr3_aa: CASSFLAVSNNEQFF
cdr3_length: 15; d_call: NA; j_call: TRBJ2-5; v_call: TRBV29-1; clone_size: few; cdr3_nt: TGCAGCGTTGAACCCCGGGGAAGGGGCGTTGAGACCCAGTACTTC; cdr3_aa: CSVEPRGRGVETQYF
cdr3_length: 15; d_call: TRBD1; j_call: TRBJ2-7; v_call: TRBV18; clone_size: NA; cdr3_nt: TGTGCCAGCTCGTCGGGACAGGGGATAACCTACGAGCAGTACTTC; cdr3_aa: CASSSGQGITYEQYF
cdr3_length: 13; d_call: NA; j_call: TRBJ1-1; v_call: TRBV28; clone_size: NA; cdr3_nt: TGTGCCAGCAGTTCCCGGTTCCTGACTGAAGCTTTCTTT; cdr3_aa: CASSSRFLTEAFF